Shown below are 13 T cell receptor beta chains from a single sample sequenced in a study of identifying expanded T cells in peripheral blood. Assay used: immunoSEQ multiplex PCR; TCRdb lists only in-frame clones, some missing. Of about 91,000 clones listed, about nine tenths are singletons. What was sequenced was blood. The source is a person aged 18 to 69 in good health.

The V and J genes are TRBV6-5 and TRBJ2-1; a weak D match, TRBD1 (6 bases). Germline lookup yields CDR1 MNHEY and CDR2 SVGAGI. The CDR3 sequence is 12 residues long. V was pared by 4 bases and J by 11 bases, with 12 bases between. CDR3 in DNA: TGTGCCAGCAGTTCGGACAGTTTACAGCAGTTCTTC. Translation: CASSSDSLQQFF.

The chain joins TRBV7-2 to TRBJ2-3; D ambiguous. V lost 2 bases, J lost 3 bases, and 15 bases lay in between. Germline CDR1 and CDR2: SGHTA and FQGNSA. This CDR3 region has 16 residues. CDR3 in amino acids: CASSLSPAFRTDTQYF. For the CDR3, the DNA is TGTGCCAGCAGCTTATCGCCGGCCTTTAGGACAGATACGCAGTATTTT.

Comment on this clone: Other DNA sequences in this sample translate to the same CDR3. The chain employs TRBV6-5 and TRBJ1-2; unclear D gene. Germline V lookup: CDR1 MNHEY, CDR2 SVGAGI. V was shortened by 0 bases and J by 4 bases, with 6 bases between the two germline ends. The CDR3 runs to 13 residues. The CDR3 reads CASSYSRSYGYTF. CDR3 bases: TGTGCCAGCAGTTACTCAAGGAGCTATGGCTACACCTTC.

The genes are TRBV7-9 and TRBJ1-3, with 8 bases identical to TRBD1. Germline CDR1 is SEHNR and CDR2 is FQNEAQ (reference sequence). The CDR3 is 16 residues long. Losses at the gene ends were 3 bases for V and 0 bases for J; bases not matched to a gene: 4. This CDR3 reads CASSFPQGASGNTIYF. The DNA of the CDR3 is TGTGCCAGCAGCTTCCCCCAGGGGGCCTCTGGAAACACCATATATTTT.

The genes are TRBV30 and TRBJ2-3, with D possibly matching TRBD2 (5 bases). The CDR3 sequence is 14 residues long. V shed 2 bases and J shed 2 bases, with 11 bases lying between them. Per germline, CDR1 GTSNPN and CDR2 SVGIG (reference sequence). The CDR3 coding sequence is TGTGCCTGGAGTTCGGAGGACCTCACAGATACGCAGTATTTT. This sequence encodes CAWSSEDLTDTQYF.

The rearrangement links TRBV7-2 to TRBJ2-3; D is perhaps TRBD2 (6 bases). V was clipped by 1 base and J by 3 bases, with 11 bases between them. This CDR3 comprises 15 residues. In germline, CDR1 is SGHTA, CDR2 FQGNSA. CDR3 sequence reads: CASSLDGSSTDTQYF. CDR3 bases: TGTGCCAGCAGCTTAGACGGGAGCTCTACAGATACGCAGTATTTT.

The chain carries TRBV5-1 and TRBJ1-2; TRBD1 agrees at 9 bases. J lost 6 bases, V lost 0 bases, and 6 bases had no gene match. The germline V gene encodes CDR1 SGHRS and CDR2 YFSETQ. This CDR3 contains 15 residues. The CDR3 bases are TGCGCCAGCAGCTTGGAAGCGGGACAGGGAGATGGCTACACCTTC. Translated, it gives CASSLEAGQGDGYTF.

CDR3 in DNA: TGTGCCAGCAGTTTATCTGGGGGGACATCTTCACCCCTCCACTTT. As protein: CASSLSGGTSSPLHF. The chain has TRBV27 and TRBJ1-6; a weak D match, TRBD1 (6 bases). V gave up 0 bases and J gave up 9 bases, with 12 bases separating them. CDR3 length equals 15 residues. CDR1 and CDR2 (germline): MNHEY, SMNVEV (reference sequence).

This chain joins TRBV11-2 and TRBJ1-3, with D possibly matching TRBD1 (5 bases). V was pared by 5 bases and J by 4 bases, with 18 bases between. Germline V gene lookup returns CDR1 SGHAT and CDR2 FQNNGV. The CDR3 has 16 residues. The CDR3 DNA is TGTGCCAGCAGCATACCTAATCGACAGAAAGGAAACACCATATATTTT. This translates into CASSIPNRQKGNTIYF.

The CDR3 DNA follows: TGTGCCAGCAGGGGTGAGAGTGGCACCGGGGAGCTGTTTTTT. This translates into CASRGESGTGELFF. This chain connects TRBV6-6 to TRBJ2-2; D call uncertain. Germline CDR1 and CDR2: MNHNY and SVGAGI (reference sequence). The CDR3 is 14 residues long. Trimming pared 6 bases from V and 4 bases from J, leaving 12 bases between.

This rearrangement joins TRBV6-4 to TRBJ1-1, with 11 nucleotides matching TRBD1. Trimming at V came to 8 bases and at J to 8 bases, leaving 4 bases not matched to a gene. CDR3 length equals 12 residues. Germline CDR1 and CDR2: MRHNA and SNTAGT. CDR3 loop: CASLRTGGEAFF. The CDR3 DNA is TGTGCCAGCCTGAGGACAGGGGGCGAAGCTTTCTTT.

The gene calls are TRBV5-4 and TRBJ2-5; TRBD1 agrees at 7 bases. CDR3 size: 14 residues. After removal of 4 bases from V and 4 bases from J, the junction contained 7 bases not matched to a gene. Germline CDR1 is SGHNT and CDR2 is YYREEE (reference sequence). The CDR3 is CASSPEQGRETQYF. The CDR3 DNA follows: TGTGCCAGCAGCCCTGAACAGGGGCGAGAGACCCAGTACTTC. Combining the CDR3 with reference TRBV5-4 and TRBJ2-5 gives the whole variable domain ETGVTQSPTHLIKTRGQQVTLRCSSQSGHNTVSWYQQALGQGPQFIFQYYREEENGRGNFPPRFSGLQFPNYSSELNVNALELDDSALYLCASSPEQGRETQYFGPGTRLLVL.

CDR3 protein: CASSLRQGEAFF. The CDR3 DNA reads as TGTGCCAGTAGTCTCCGACAGGGTGAAGCTTTCTTT. The chain uses TRBV19 and TRBJ1-1; 7 bases match TRBD1. This CDR3 has 12 residues. Trimming at V came to 5 bases and at J to 7 bases, leaving 4 bases not matched to a gene. CDR1 is LNHDA and CDR2 is SQIVND in the germline V gene (reference sequence).